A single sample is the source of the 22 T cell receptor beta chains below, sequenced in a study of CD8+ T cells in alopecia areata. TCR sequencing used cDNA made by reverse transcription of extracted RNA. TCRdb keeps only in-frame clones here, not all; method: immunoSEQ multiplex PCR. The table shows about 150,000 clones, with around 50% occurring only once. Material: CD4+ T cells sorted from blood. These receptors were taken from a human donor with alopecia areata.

CDR3 loop: CASSRTGTGQETQYF. The DNA for the CDR3 is TGTGCCAGCAGCCGCACCGGGACTGGACAAGAGACCCAGTACTTC. The chain couples TRBV7-9 to TRBJ2-5; D might be TRBD2 (6 bases). Germline V CDR1 and CDR2: SEHNR, FQNEAQ (reference sequence). V was clipped by 5 bases and J by 2 bases, with 15 bases between them. The CDR3 has 15 residues.

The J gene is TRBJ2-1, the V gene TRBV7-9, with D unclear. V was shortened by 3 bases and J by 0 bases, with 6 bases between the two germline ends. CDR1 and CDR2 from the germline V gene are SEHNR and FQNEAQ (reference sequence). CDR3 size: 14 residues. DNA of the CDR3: TGTGCCAGCAGCTTCAAGAGCTCCTACAATGAGCAGTTCTTC. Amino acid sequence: CASSFKSSYNEQFF.

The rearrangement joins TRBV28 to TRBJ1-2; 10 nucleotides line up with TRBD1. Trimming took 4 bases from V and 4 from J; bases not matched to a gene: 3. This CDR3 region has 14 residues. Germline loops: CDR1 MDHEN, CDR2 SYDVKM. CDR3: CASSSTGGGYGYTF. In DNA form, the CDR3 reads TGTGCCAGCAGTTCGACAGGGGGCGGCTATGGCTACACCTTC.

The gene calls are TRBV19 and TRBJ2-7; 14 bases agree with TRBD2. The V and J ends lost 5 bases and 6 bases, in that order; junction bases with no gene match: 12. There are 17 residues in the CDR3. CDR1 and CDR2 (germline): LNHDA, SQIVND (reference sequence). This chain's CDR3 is CASSVGLAGATSGEQYF. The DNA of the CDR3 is TGTGCCAGTAGTGTGGGACTAGCGGGAGCCACCTCTGGCGAGCAGTACTTC.

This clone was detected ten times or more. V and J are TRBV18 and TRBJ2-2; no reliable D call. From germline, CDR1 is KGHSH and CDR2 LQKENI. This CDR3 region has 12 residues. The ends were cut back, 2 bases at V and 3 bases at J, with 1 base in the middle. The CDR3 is CASSPDTGELFF. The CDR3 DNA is TGTGCCAGCTCACCAGACACCGGGGAGCTGTTTTTT.

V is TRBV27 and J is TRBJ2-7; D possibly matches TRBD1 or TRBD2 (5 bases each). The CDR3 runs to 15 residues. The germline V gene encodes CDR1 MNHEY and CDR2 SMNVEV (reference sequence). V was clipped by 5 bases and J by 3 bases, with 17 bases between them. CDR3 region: CASSPQLGPVYEQYF. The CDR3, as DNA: TGTGCCAGCAGTCCCCAATTGGGACCGGTCTACGAGCAGTACTTC.

DNA for the CDR3: TGCAGCGTTGTTGCACTAGCGGAAGAGACCCAGTACTTC. This encodes CSVVALAEETQYF. The chain employs TRBV29-1 and TRBJ2-5, with 8 nucleotides matching TRBD2. J was trimmed by 3 bases and V by 4 bases; bases with no gene match: 4. The CDR3 is made up of 13 amino acids. Germline-derived CDR1 and CDR2 are SQVTM and ANQGSEA. The full variable domain, rest sourced from reference TRBV29-1 and TRBJ2-5, is SAVISQKPSRDICQRGTSLTIQCQVDSQVTMMFWYRQQPGQSLTLIATANQGSEATYESGFVIDKFPISRPNLTFSTLTVSNMSPEDSSIYLCSVVALAEETQYFGPGTRLLVL.

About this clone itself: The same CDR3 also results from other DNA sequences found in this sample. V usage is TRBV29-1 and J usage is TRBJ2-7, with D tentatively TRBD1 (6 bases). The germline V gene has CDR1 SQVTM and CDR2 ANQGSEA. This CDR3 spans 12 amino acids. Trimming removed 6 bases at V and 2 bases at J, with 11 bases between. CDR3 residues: CSVGTSTYEQYF. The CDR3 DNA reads TGCAGCGTAGGGACATCAACCTACGAGCAGTACTTC.

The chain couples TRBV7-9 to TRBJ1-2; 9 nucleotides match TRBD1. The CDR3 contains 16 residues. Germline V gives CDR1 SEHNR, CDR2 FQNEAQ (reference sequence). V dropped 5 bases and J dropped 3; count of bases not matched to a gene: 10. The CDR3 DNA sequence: TGTGCCAGCAGCAAGTTCCGGGACAGGGATGACTATGGCTACACCTTC. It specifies CASSKFRDRDDYGYTF.

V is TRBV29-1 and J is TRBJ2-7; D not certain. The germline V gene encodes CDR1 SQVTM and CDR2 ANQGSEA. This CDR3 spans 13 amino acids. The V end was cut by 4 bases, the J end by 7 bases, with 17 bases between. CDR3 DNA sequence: TGCAGCGTTGGTGGGGTTCTTATCAGGGAGCAGTACTTC. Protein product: CSVGGVLIREQYF.

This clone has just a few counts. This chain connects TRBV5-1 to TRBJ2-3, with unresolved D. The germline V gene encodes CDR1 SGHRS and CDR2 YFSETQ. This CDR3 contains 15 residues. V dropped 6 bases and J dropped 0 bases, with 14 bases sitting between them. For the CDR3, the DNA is TGCGCCAGCAATCGGTGGGCAGGTAGCACAGATACGCAGTATTTT. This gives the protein CASNRWAGSTDTQYF.

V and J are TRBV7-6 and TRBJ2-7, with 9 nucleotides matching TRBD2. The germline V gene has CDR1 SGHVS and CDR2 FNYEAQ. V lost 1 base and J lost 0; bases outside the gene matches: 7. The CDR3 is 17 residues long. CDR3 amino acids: CASSLGVAGAFSYEQYF. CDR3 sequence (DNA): TGTGCCAGCAGCTTAGGGGTAGCGGGAGCCTTCTCCTACGAGCAGTACTTC.

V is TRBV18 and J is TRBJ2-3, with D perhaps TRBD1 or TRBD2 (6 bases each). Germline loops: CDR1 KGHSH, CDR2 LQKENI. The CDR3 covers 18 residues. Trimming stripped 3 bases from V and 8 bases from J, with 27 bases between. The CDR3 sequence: CASSPVEGGTGGGGTQYF. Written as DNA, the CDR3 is TGTGCCAGCTCACCGGTCGAAGGCGGGACCGGAGGGGGTGGTACGCAGTATTTT.

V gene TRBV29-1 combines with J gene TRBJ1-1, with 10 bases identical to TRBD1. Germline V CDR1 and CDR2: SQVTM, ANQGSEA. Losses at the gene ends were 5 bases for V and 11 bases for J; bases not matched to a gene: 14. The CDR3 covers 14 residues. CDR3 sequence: CSVPDSGQGGWAFF. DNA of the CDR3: TGCAGCGTTCCCGATTCTGGACAGGGGGGGTGGGCTTTCTTT.

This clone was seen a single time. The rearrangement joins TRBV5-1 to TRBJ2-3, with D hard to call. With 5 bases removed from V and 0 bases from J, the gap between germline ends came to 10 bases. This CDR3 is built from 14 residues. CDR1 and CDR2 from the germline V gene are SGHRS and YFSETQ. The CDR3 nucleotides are TGCGCCAGCAGAGGCGGCACTAGCACAGATACGCAGTATTTT. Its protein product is CASRGGTSTDTQYF.

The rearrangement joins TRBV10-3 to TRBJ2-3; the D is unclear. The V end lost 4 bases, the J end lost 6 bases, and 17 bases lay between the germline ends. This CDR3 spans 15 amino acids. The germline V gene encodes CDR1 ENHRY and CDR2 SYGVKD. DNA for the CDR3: TGTGCCATCAGTGGCCGAGCCGAACAGTCCGATACGCAGTATTTT. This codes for CAISGRAEQSDTQYF.

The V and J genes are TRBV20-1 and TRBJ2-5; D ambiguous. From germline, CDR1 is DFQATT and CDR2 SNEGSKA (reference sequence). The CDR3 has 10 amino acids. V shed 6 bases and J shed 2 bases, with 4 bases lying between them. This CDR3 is CSAQQETQYF. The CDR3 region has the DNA TGCAGTGCCCAGCAAGAGACCCAGTACTTC.

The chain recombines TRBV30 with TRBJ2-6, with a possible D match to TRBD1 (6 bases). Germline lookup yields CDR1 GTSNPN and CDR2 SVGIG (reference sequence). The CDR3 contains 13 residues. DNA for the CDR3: TGTGCTTTCAGACAGGTGGGGGCCAACGTCCTGACTTTC. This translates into CAFRQVGANVLTF.

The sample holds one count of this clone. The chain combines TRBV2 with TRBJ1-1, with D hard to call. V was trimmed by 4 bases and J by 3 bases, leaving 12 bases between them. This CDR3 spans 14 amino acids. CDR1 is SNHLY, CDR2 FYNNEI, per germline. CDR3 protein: CASSVLWGDTEAFF. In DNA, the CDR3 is TGTGCCAGCAGTGTTCTTTGGGGTGACACTGAAGCTTTCTTT.

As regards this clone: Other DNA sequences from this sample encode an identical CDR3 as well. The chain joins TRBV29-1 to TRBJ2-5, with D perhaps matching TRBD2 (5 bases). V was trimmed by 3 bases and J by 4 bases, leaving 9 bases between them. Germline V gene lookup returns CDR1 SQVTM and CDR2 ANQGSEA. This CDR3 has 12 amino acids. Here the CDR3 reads CSVDRGRETQYF. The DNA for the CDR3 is TGCAGCGTTGATCGGGGTCGAGAGACCCAGTACTTC.

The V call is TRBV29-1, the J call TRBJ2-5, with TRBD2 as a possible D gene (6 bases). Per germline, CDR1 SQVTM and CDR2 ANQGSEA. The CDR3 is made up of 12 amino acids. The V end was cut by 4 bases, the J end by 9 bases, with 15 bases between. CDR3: CSVALASGAQYF. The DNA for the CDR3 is TGCAGCGTTGCTCTAGCTTCGGGGGCCCAGTACTTC.

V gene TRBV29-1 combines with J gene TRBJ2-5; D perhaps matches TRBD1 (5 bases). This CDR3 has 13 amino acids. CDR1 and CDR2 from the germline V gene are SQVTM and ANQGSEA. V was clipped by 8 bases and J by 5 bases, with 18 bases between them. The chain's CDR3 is CSTRVLPLETQYF. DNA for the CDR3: TGCAGCACCAGGGTTTTGCCTTTGGAGACCCAGTACTTC.